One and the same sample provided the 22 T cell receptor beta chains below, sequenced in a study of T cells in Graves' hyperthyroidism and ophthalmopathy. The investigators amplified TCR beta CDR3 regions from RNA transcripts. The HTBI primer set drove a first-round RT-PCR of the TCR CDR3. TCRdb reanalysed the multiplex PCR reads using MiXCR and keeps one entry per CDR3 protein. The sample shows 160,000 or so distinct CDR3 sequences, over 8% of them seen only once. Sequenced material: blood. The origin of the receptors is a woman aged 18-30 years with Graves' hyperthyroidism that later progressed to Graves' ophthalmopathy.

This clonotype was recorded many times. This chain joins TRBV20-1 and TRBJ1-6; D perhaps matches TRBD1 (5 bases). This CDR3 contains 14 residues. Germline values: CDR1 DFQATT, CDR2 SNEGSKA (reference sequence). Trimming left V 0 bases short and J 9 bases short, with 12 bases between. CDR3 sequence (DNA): TGCAGTGCTAGAGATCGGGGGGAGAGTTCACCCCTCCACTTT. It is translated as CSARDRGESSPLHF.

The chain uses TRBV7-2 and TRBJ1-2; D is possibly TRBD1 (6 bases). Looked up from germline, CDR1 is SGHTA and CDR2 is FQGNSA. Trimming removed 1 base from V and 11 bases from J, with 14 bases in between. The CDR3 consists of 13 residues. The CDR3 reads CASSLVSGGQYTF. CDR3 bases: TGTGCCAGCAGCTTAGTCAGCGGGGGCCAATACACCTTC. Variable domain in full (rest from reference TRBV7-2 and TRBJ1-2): GAGVSQSPSNKVTEKGKDVELRCDPISGHTALYWYRQSLGQGLEFLIYFQGNSAPDKSGLPSDRFSAERTGGSVSTLTIQRTQQEDSAVYLCASSLVSGGQYTFGSGTRLTVV.

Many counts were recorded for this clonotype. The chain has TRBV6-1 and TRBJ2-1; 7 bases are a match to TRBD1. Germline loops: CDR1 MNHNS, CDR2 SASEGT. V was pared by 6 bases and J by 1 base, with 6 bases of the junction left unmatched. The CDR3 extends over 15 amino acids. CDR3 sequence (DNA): TGTGCCAGCAGGAGACAGGGCTTGTCCTACAATGAGCAGTTCTTC. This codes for CASRRQGLSYNEQFF.

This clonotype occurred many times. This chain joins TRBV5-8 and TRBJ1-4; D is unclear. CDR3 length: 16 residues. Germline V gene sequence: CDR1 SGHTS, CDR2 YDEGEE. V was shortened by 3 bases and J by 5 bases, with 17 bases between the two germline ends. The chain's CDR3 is CASSSDPTRKNEKLFF. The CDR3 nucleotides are TGTGCCAGCAGCTCCGACCCTACAAGAAAAAATGAAAAACTGTTTTTT.

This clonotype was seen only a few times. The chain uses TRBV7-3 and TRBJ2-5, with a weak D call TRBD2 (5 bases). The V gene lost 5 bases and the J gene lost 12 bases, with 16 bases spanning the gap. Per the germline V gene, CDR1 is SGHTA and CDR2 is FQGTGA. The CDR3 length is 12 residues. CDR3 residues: CASSPIRELEYF. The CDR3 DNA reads TGTGCCAGCAGCCCAATCCGGGAATTAGAGTACTTC.

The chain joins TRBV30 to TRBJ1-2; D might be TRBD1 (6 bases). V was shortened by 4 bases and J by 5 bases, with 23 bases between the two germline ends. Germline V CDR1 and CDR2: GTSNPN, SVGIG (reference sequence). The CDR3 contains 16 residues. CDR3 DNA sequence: TGTGCCTGGAAATCCCCGGACTCTTCAGGGGCTTATGGCTACACCTTC. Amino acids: CAWKSPDSSGAYGYTF. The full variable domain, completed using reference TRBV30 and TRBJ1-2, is SQTIHQWPATLVQPVGSPLSLECTVEGTSNPNLYWYRQAAGRGLQLLFYSVGIGQISSEVPQNLSASRPQDRQFILSSKKLLLSDSGFYLCAWKSPDSSGAYGYTFGSGTRLTVV.

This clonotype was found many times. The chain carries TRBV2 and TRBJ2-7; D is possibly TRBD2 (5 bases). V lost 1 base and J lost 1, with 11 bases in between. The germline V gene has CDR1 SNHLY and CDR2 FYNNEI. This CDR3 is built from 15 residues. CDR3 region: CASSEGGARSYEQYF. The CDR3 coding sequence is TGTGCCAGCAGTGAAGGGGGAGCTCGATCCTACGAGCAGTACTTC.

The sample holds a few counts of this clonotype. The CDR3: CASSMDRTSTDTQYF. CDR3 coding DNA: TGTGCCAGCAGCATGGACAGGACTAGCACAGATACGCAGTATTTT. The chain carries TRBV9 and TRBJ2-3; 7 bases fit TRBD1. Germline CDR1 is SGDLS and CDR2 is YYNGEE. The CDR3 is 15 residues long. V lost 4 bases to trimming and J lost 0 bases; unmatched junction nucleotides: 5.

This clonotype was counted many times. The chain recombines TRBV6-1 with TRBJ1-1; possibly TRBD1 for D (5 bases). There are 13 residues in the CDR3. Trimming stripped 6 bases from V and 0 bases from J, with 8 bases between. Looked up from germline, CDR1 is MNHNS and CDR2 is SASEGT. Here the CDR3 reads CASRGALNTEAFF. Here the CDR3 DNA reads TGTGCCAGCAGAGGGGCACTGAACACTGAAGCTTTCTTT.

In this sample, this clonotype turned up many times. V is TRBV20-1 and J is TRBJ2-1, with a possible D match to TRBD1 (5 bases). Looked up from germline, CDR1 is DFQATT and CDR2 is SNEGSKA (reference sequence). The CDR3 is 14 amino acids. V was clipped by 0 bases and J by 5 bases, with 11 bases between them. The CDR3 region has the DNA TGCAGTGCTAGAGATCGAATGGACAACAATGAGCAGTTCTTC. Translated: CSARDRMDNNEQFF.

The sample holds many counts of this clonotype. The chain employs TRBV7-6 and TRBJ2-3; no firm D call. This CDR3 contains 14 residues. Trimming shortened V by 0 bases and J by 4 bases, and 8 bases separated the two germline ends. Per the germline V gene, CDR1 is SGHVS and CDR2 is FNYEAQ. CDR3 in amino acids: CASSLAAAPDTQYF. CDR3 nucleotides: TGTGCCAGCAGCTTAGCAGCAGCCCCAGATACGCAGTATTTT.

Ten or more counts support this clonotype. The CDR3 region has the DNA TGTGCCAGCAGCACCGGGACTAGCGGGAGGCGGGAGACCCAGTACTTC. Residues: CASSTGTSGRRETQYF. This chain joins TRBV7-9 and TRBJ2-5; 15 positions match TRBD2. V lost 5 bases and J lost 5; bases outside the gene matches: 6. The CDR3 runs 16 residues. Germline CDR1 is SEHNR and CDR2 is FQNEAQ (reference sequence).

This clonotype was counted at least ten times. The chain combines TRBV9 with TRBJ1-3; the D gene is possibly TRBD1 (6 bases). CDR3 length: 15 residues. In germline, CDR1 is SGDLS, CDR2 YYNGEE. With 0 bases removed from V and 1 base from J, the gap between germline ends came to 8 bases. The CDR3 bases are TGTGCCAGCAGCGTAGGGGGGCAATCTGGAAACACCATATATTTT. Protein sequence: CASSVGGQSGNTIYF. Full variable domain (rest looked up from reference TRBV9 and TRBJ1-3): DSGVTQTPKHLITATGQRVTLRCSPRSGDLSVYWYQQSLDQGLQFLIQYYNGEERAKGNILERFSAQQFPDLHSELNLSSLELGDSALYFCASSVGGQSGNTIYFGEGSWLTVV.

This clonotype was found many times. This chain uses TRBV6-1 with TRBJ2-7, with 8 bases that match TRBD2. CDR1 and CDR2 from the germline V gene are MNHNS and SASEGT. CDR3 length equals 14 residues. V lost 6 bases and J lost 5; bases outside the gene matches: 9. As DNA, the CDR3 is TGTGCCAGCAGCGTAGCGGGACTTTTAGACGAGCAGTACTTC. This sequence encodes CASSVAGLLDEQYF.

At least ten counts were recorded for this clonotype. CDR3 loop: CASRELLTSGRNEQFF. The CDR3 bases are TGTGCCAGCAGGGAACTCCTGACGAGCGGGAGGAATGAGCAGTTCTTC. J is TRBJ2-1 and V is TRBV6-1; the match to TRBD2 covers 9 bases. Germline CDR1 and CDR2: MNHNS and SASEGT. Unmatched junction bases numbered 13, after V lost 6 bases and J lost 7 bases. The CDR3 extends over 16 amino acids.

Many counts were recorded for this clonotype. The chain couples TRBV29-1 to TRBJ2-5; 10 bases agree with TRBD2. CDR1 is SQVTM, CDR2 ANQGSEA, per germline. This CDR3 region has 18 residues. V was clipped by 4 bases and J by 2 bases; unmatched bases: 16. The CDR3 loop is CSVVPRTSGPGWQETQYF. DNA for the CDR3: TGCAGCGTTGTTCCCCGGACTAGCGGCCCAGGGTGGCAAGAGACCCAGTACTTC. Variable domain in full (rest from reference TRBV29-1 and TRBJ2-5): SAVISQKPSRDICQRGTSLTIQCQVDSQVTMMFWYRQQPGQSLTLIATANQGSEATYESGFVIDKFPISRPNLTFSTLTVSNMSPEDSSIYLCSVVPRTSGPGWQETQYFGPGTRLLVL.

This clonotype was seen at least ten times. The CDR3 coding sequence is TGTGCCAGCAGCCAAGATCGCGGGGGGGCAGATACGCAGTATTTT. This gives the protein CASSQDRGGADTQYF. This chain connects TRBV14 to TRBJ2-3; 9 nucleotides agree with TRBD2. The trim removed 0 bases at V and 4 bases at J, leaving 2 bases unmatched. This CDR3 contains 15 residues. Germline CDR1 is SGHDN and CDR2 is FVKESK.

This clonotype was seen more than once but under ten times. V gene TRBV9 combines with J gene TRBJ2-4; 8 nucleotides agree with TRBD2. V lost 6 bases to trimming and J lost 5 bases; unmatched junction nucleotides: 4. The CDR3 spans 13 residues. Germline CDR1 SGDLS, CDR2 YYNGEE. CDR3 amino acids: CASNVGGENIQYF. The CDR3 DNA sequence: TGTGCCAGCAACGTCGGGGGGGAAAACATTCAGTACTTC.

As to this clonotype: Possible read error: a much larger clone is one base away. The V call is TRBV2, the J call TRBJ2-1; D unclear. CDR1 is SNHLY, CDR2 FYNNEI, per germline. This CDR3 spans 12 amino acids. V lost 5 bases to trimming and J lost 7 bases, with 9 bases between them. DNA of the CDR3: TGTGCCAGCAGTAAAGGTGGAAATGAGCAGTTCTTC. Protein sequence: CASSKGGNEQFF.

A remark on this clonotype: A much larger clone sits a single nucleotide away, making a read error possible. In DNA, the CDR3 is TGTGCCAGCCGAGCATCCGGGACAGCTAACACCGGGGAGCTGGTTTTT. Protein sequence: CASRASGTANTGELVF. The chain is built from TRBV27 and TRBJ2-2; 7 bases agree with TRBD1. The CDR3 is 16 residues long. The V gene's germline CDR1 is MNHEY and CDR2 SMNVEV (reference sequence).

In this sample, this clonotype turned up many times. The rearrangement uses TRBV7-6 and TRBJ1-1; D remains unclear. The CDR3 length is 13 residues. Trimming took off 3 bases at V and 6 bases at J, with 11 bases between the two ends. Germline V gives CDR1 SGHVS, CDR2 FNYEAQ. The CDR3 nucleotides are TGTGCCAGCAGCTTGACCAGGAGTCCTGAAGCTTTCTTT. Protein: CASSLTRSPEAFF.

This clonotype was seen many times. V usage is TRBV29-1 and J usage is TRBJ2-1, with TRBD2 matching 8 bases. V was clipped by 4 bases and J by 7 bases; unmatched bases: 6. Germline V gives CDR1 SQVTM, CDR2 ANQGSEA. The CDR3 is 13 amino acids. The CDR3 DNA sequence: TGCAGCGTTGCCAGCGGGAGTCCTAATGAGCAGTTCTTC. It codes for CSVASGSPNEQFF.